This TCR beta chain was retrieved from a study of T cells after yellow fever vaccination (dated by TCRdb to the late 2010s). About the study as a whole: The SMART-Seq v4 Ultra Low Input RNA kit was used to prepare libraries from fractions with low cell numbers. To follow T-cell clones before and after primary and booster YFV17D yellow fever vaccination, bulk TCR alpha and beta repertoires were sequenced over time. Two healthy male donors made up the cohort, one aged 18 to 30 years and the other aged 30 to 39 years. Blood samples were taken at several timepoints before and after primary and secondary immunization, and bulk PBMC replicates and cell subsets were isolated. Summary of the overall study and its limitations: FACS-sorted repertoires could contain abundant contaminating clonotypes from the bulk population, so computational filtering was required. A small fraction of clonotypes appeared in both the CD4 and CD8 compartments, likely as a result of convergent recombination. Compared with the primary T-cell response, the secondary T-cell response was weaker but faster, peaking on day 5 rather than day 15. After the booster, most clones that had expanded after primary vaccination were detected again (almost 97% of CD4 and about 88% of CD8), suggesting broad maintenance of memory. Only a couple of donors were included in the study, so the extent to which the findings can be generalized is limited.

The run used an Illumina NovaSeq 6000. Synthesis of TCR cDNA relied on 5'RACE template switching, a step that introduced a universal primer site along with unique molecular identifiers. cDNA synthesis was primed from both the TCR alpha and TCR beta constant segments. Library amplification involved two PCR steps, and the second step added sample barcodes and sequencing adapters. Sequencing of the libraries was done on either Illumina HiSeq 2500 (2x100 bp) or NovaSeq (2x150 bp). Under the source paper's analysis protocol: Reads were demultiplexed and collapsed into UMI consensus sequences with MIGEC, and V(D)J alignment was performed with MiXCR. Vaccine-responding clonotypes were defined with edgeR using replicate PBMC samples, requiring FDR below 0.01 and a log2 fold change above 5 up to day 15. Each bulk clonotype was labeled CD4 or CD8 based on which sequenced repertoire, CD4 or CD8, contained the clonotype at higher abundance. TCRdb ran its own pipeline on the public reads, namely fastp trimming at Q25 and MiXCR clone calling, and kept in-frame beta chains. Under each unique CDR3 protein, matching rows form one entry showing the most common genes and DNA. The authors' filters were not applied to this entry. The sample data list some 390,000 distinct CDR3 sequences, and around 19% of these were observed just once. The ten largest clones add up to roughly a sixth of the sample.

The CDR3 runs 15 amino acids, cysteine and phenylalanine included. The kept DNA is CDR3 alone, 45 bases in frame from the first base. The germline V gene provides CDR1 MGHRA and CDR2 YSYEKL. V is cut by 1 base and J by 0 bases, and the space between the germline ends is 9 bases. There are a few counts of this clonotype. Its antigen has not been determined. No much larger clonotype is one base removed from it; base qualities were not supplied. The treatment or condition label, read with the paper, signifies: live attenuated yellow fever vaccine strain. At each blood-draw timepoint, two biological replicates of bulk PBMCs were obtained. A standard Ficoll-Paque protocol was used to isolate PBMCs from peripheral blood. TriZol was used to extract RNA from bulk PBMCs, from CD4 and CD8 fractions, and from dextramer-positive and dextramer-negative fractions.

This specimen was PBMCs, taken before the yellow fever booster vaccination. The sequence links TRBV4-1 to TRBJ1-2, with the D gene too uncertain to name. The receptor comes from a man aged 18 to 29 who received the YFV17D yellow fever vaccine. The DNA sequence is TGCGCCAGCAGCCAAGTGACCGCCGCTAACTATGGCTACACCTTC. Its protein product is CASSQVTAANYGYTF.